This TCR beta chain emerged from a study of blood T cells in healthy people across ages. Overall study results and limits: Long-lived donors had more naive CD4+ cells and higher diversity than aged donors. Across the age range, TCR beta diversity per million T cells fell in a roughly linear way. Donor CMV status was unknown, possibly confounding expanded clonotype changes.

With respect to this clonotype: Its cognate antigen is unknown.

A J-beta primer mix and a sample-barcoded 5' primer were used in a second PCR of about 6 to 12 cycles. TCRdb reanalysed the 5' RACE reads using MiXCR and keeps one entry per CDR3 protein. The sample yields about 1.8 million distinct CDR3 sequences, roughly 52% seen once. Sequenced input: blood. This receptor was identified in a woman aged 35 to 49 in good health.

The CDR3 bases are TGTGCCAGCAGTTCTCCCTCCCGGGACGGCTACAATGAGCAGTTCTTC. Its translation: CASSSPSRDGYNEQFF. V usage is TRBV28 and J usage is TRBJ2-1, with D possibly being TRBD1 or TRBD2 (5 bases each). This CDR3 has 16 amino acids. Looked up from germline, CDR1 is MDHEN and CDR2 is SYDVKM. V gave up 4 bases and J gave up 3 bases, with 16 bases separating them.